Each of the 25 T cell receptor beta chains below was sequenced from the same sample in a study of T cell repertoires in cytomegalovirus infection. Their antigens are not known. A single record per CDR3 protein comes from TCRdb applying MiXCR to the reads. Of 100,000 to 150,000 distinct CDR3 sequences listed, 20% to 30% are singletons. Sequencing was done on a sample of PBMCs, sequenced either directly or after in vitro stimulation (not recorded which). The receptor set was obtained from a human donor in good health (CMV status not recorded). Some clones in this sample may be carry-over from other donors' samples.

The chain combines TRBV6-6 with TRBJ2-7, with 7 bases fitting TRBD2. Trimming at V came to 0 bases and at J to 7 bases, leaving 6 bases not matched to a gene. Germline V lookup: CDR1 MNHNY, CDR2 SVGAGI (reference sequence). The CDR3 has 14 residues. CDR3 residues: CASSYSAGAREQYF. The CDR3 DNA reads as TGTGCCAGCAGTTACTCGGCGGGAGCGAGGGAGCAGTACTTC.

This clonotype was picked up a small number of times. The chain employs TRBV19 and TRBJ1-5, with D uncertain. There are 14 residues in the CDR3. V shed 8 bases and J shed 3 bases, with 14 bases lying between them. Germline CDR1 is LNHDA and CDR2 is SQIVND (reference sequence). CDR3: CASRRERNNQPQHF. Here the CDR3 DNA reads TGTGCCAGTCGGCGGGAGAGGAACAATCAGCCCCAGCATTTT. The full variable domain, its missing parts supplied by reference TRBV19 and TRBJ1-5, is DGGITQSPKYLFRKEGQNVTLSCEQNLNHDAMYWYRQDPGQGLRLIYYSQIVNDFQKGDIAEGYSVSREKKESFPLTVTSAQKNPTAFYLCASRRERNNQPQHFGDGTRLSIL.

The chain uses TRBV4-3 and TRBJ1-5; 8 nucleotides agree with TRBD1. V was pared by 2 bases and J by 6 bases, with 3 bases of the junction left unmatched. The CDR3 is 14 amino acids. Looked up from germline, CDR1 is LGHNA and CDR2 is YSLEER. The DNA of the CDR3 is TGCGCCAGCAGCCAAACTGACAGGGGTCAGCCCCAGCATTTT. It encodes CASSQTDRGQPQHF.

This clonotype was observed a handful of times. The chain joins TRBV7-8 to TRBJ2-7; 9 bases agree with TRBD2. The CDR3 has 16 residues. Germline loops: CDR1 SGHVS, CDR2 FQNEAQ. Trimming cost V 5 bases and J 5 bases; bases outside gene matches: 13. The CDR3 DNA reads TGTGCCAGCAGCCTTGCCGGCAGGCTAGCGGGAAACGAGCAGTACTTC. Residues: CASSLAGRLAGNEQYF.

Only a few counts were recorded for this clonotype. This chain joins TRBV20-1 and TRBJ1-1; D uncertain. CDR1 is DFQATT and CDR2 is SNEGSKA in the germline V gene (reference sequence). V lost 3 bases to trimming and J lost 0 bases, with 8 bases between them. The CDR3 runs 13 residues. The CDR3 nucleotides are TGCAGTGCTAGTGGCAGTTTGAACACTGAAGCTTTCTTT. Translation gives CSASGSLNTEAFF.

CDR3 in amino acids: CASTRGSYNSPLHF. The CDR3, as DNA: TGTGCCAGCACCCGGGGATCCTATAATTCACCCCTCCACTTT. The chain carries TRBV28 and TRBJ1-6; D not certain. This CDR3 spans 14 amino acids. Germline assignment: CDR1 MDHEN and CDR2 SYDVKM. The V end lost 7 bases, the J end lost 1 base, and 8 bases lay between the germline ends.

This clonotype was counted a few times. V and J are TRBV7-9 and TRBJ1-2, with TRBD1 matching over 7 bases. With V trimmed by 3 bases and J by 5 bases, 3 bases remained unmatched. The CDR3 contains 13 residues. CDR1 and CDR2 from the germline V gene are SEHNR and FQNEAQ (reference sequence). CDR3 sequence: CASSLGTVYGYTF. Written as DNA, the CDR3 is TGTGCCAGCAGCTTGGGGACAGTGTATGGCTACACCTTC.

This clonotype occurred many times. This chain connects TRBV7-2 to TRBJ2-1; tentatively, D is TRBD2 (6 bases). CDR1 is SGHTA, CDR2 FQGNSA, per germline. The CDR3 sequence is 15 residues long. V lost 4 bases and J 9 bases, leaving 19 bases between the germline ends. CDR3 in DNA: TGTGCCAGCAGCTCCCTCCGTCCAGGGAGGATTGAGCAGTTCTTC. Its protein product is CASSSLRPGRIEQFF.

This chain uses TRBV20-1 with TRBJ2-2; 15 positions match TRBD2. The CDR3 is made up of 19 amino acids. The V gene end was trimmed by 0 bases and the J gene end by 1 base; junction bases not matched to a gene: 6. Germline values: CDR1 DFQATT, CDR2 SNEGSKA (reference sequence). In nucleotides, the CDR3 is TGCAGTGCTAGAGATCGCGGGGGACTAGCGGGAGGGAACACCGGGGAGCTGTTTTTT. Amino acids: CSARDRGGLAGGNTGELFF.

This clonotype was detected a few times. This chain joins TRBV5-4 and TRBJ2-3, with D possibly matching TRBD2 (5 bases). CDR1 and CDR2 from the germline V gene are SGHNT and YYREEE (reference sequence). V lost 4 bases and J lost 2, with 8 bases in between. The CDR3 runs to 13 residues. CDR3: CASSGGNTDTQYF. The CDR3 DNA sequence: TGTGCCAGCAGCGGAGGAAACACAGATACGCAGTATTTT.

This clonotype turned up a few times. The chain links TRBV7-8 to TRBJ2-7, with unresolved D. From germline, CDR1 is SGHVS and CDR2 FQNEAQ. Trimming stripped 4 bases from V and 6 bases from J, with 10 bases between. The CDR3 spans 12 residues. The CDR3 DNA reads as TGTGCCAGCAGCTCCCGGTGGAGCGAGCAGTACTTC. Its translation: CASSSRWSEQYF.

As for this clonotype: This may arise from a read error, as a much more abundant clone is one base away. The chain recombines TRBV24-1 with TRBJ2-1; 14 bases align to TRBD2. From germline, CDR1 is KGHDR and CDR2 SFDVKD. This CDR3 is 20 amino acids long. The CDR3 here is CATSVPGLAGGGSSYNGQFF. The CDR3 DNA reads as TGTGCCACCAGTGTCCCAGGACTAGCGGGAGGTGGGAGCTCCTACAATGGGCAGTTCTTC.

This clonotype was recorded once. The chain has TRBV7-9 and TRBJ2-3, with D hard to call. CDR1 SEHNR and CDR2 FQNEAQ come from the germline V gene (reference sequence). Trimming shortened V by 5 bases and J by 6 bases, and 12 bases separated the two germline ends. The CDR3 has 13 residues. Written as DNA, the CDR3 is TGTGCCAGCAGCCTTACTGCCTTGGATACGCAGTATTTT. It specifies CASSLTALDTQYF.

This sequence joins TRBV20-1 and TRBJ2-7; TRBD2 agrees at 12 bases. The CDR3 has 14 residues. V was clipped by 3 bases and J by 3 bases; unmatched bases: 3. The V gene's germline CDR1 is DFQATT and CDR2 SNEGSKA (reference sequence). The CDR3 spells CSASGLAGLYEQYF. In nucleotides, the CDR3 is TGCAGTGCTAGTGGACTAGCGGGACTCTACGAGCAGTACTTC.

The CDR3 nucleotides read TGTGCCAGCAGAAAACATCGGGTATTCTCCTACAATGAGCAGTTCTTC. Translated: CASRKHRVFSYNEQFF. The chain joins TRBV7-2 to TRBJ2-1; no definite D call. The germline V gene has CDR1 SGHTA and CDR2 FQGNSA. The CDR3 loop spans 16 amino acids. The V end lost 6 bases, the J end lost 0 bases, and 15 bases lay between the germline ends.

This clonotype was counted only a few times. The V and J genes are TRBV6-2 or TRBV6-3 and TRBJ2-3; D unclear. Germline V gene data show CDR1 as MNHEY and CDR2 as SVGEGT. Trimming pared 2 bases from V and 0 bases from J, leaving 9 bases between. This CDR3 is built from 15 residues. DNA for the CDR3: TGTGCCAGCAGTTACAGGGAAGGGAGCACAGATACGCAGTATTTT. Its translation: CASSYREGSTDTQYF.

The chain employs TRBV12-3 or TRBV12-4 and TRBJ1-6; 9 positions match TRBD1. This CDR3 is 15 amino acids long. Trimming took 4 bases from V and 13 from J; bases not matched to a gene: 11. CDR3 protein: CASSSSHRGPGPLHF. Written as DNA, the CDR3 is TGTGCCAGCAGTTCCTCCCACAGGGGGCCGGGGCCCCTCCACTTT.

The sample holds many counts of this clonotype. The chain carries TRBV28 and TRBJ2-1; TRBD1 might be the D (5 bases). In germline, CDR1 is MDHEN, CDR2 SYDVKM. The CDR3 consists of 15 residues. The V and J ends lost 3 bases and 3 bases respectively, with 12 bases between them. The CDR3 DNA sequence: TGTGCCAGCAGTTTTAGGGGCCCAATCTACAATGAGCAGTTCTTC. Translating it yields CASSFRGPIYNEQFF.

Ten or more counts support this clonotype. The chain couples TRBV7-6 to TRBJ1-6; perhaps TRBD1 as D (5 bases). The CDR3 totals 17 residues. V shed 4 bases and J shed 0 bases, with 13 bases lying between them. Germline V lookup: CDR1 SGHVS, CDR2 FNYEAQ. The CDR3, as DNA: TGTGCCAGCAGCTCCGACAGTACAAGCTCCTATAATTCACCCCTCCACTTT. Translating gives CASSSDSTSSYNSPLHF. Complete variable domain (other parts from reference TRBV7-6 and TRBJ1-6): GAGVSQSPRYKVTKRGQDVALRCDPISGHVSLYWYRQALGQGPEFLTYFNYEAQQDKSGLPNDRFSAERPEGSISTLTIQRTEQRDSAMYRCASSSDSTSSYNSPLHFGNGTRLTVT.

There are many counts of this clonotype. V gene TRBV7-8 combines with J gene TRBJ1-2; a possible D gene is TRBD1 (5 bases). V shed 2 bases and J shed 7 bases, with 17 bases lying between them. The CDR3 has 15 residues. Germline V gene sequence: CDR1 SGHVS, CDR2 FQNEAQ. The CDR3 protein is CASSLSITRELGYTF. Written as DNA, the CDR3 is TGTGCCAGCAGCTTATCGATAACCAGGGAGCTTGGCTACACCTTC.

The chain combines TRBV6-5 with TRBJ1-1; D call uncertain. V was pared by 0 bases and J by 6 bases, with 11 bases between. This CDR3 is 14 amino acids long. Per germline, CDR1 MNHEY and CDR2 SVGAGI. This CDR3 reads CASSYSGFRPEAFF. In DNA, the CDR3 is TGTGCCAGCAGTTACTCAGGGTTTAGGCCTGAAGCTTTCTTT.

The rearrangement uses TRBV4-1 and TRBJ1-4, with D unclear. Trimming removed 0 bases at V and 1 base at J, with 6 bases between. Germline values: CDR1 MGHRA, CDR2 YSYEKL. This CDR3 contains 15 residues. The CDR3 protein is CASSQEGRTNEKLFF. The CDR3 DNA follows: TGCGCCAGCAGCCAAGAAGGGAGAACTAATGAAAAACTGTTTTTT.

Turning to this clonotype: At one boundary the junction diverges from the germline segment, which might be a read error. The V gene is TRBV12-3 or TRBV12-4, the J gene TRBJ1-5; D perhaps matches TRBD1 (5 bases). This CDR3 contains 16 residues. CDR3 coding DNA: TGTGCCAGCAGTCTTCCCAGGGAATATAGCAATGAGCCCCAGCATTTT. Its translation: CASSLPREYSNEPQHF.

The chain is built from TRBV12-5 and TRBJ1-5; D is unresolved. There are 11 residues in the CDR3. CDR1 and CDR2 from the germline V gene are LGHNT and FRNRAP. V was clipped by 5 bases and J by 9 bases, with 8 bases between them. CDR3 nucleotides: TGTGCTAGTGGTCCACTGGTGCCCCAGCATTTT. Protein: CASGPLVPQHF.

This clonotype was detected only a few times. The V call is TRBV7-2, the J call TRBJ2-4; 11 bases line up with TRBD2. There are 16 residues in the CDR3. Looked up from germline, CDR1 is SGHTA and CDR2 is FQGNSA. V was clipped by 5 bases and J by 5 bases; unmatched bases: 8. CDR3 sequence reads: CASSGGLAGGENIQYF. The DNA for the CDR3 is TGTGCCAGCAGCGGAGGGCTAGCGGGAGGAGAAAACATTCAGTACTTC.